This is a list of T cell receptor beta chains from one sample in a study of prognosis after radiotherapy for stage I lung cancer. MiXCR, run by TCRdb on the multiplex PCR reads, gives a single entry per CDR3 protein. The sample holds about 14,000 distinct CDR3 sequences, around a quarter seen once. The starting material was PBMCs, obtained before or after stereotactic body radiation therapy (not recorded which). Every receptor here comes from a donor at least 50 years old with non-small cell lung cancer. CDR3s include the opening cysteine and the closing phenylalanine or tryptophan. The D gene is left open where the match is weak. Clone size, where shown, is once, few, many, or a class for clones that have expanded.

>TRBV9|-|medium-sized|TRBJ1-3
TGTGCCAGCAGCGTAGTTCCAGGGAGCTCTGGAAACACCATATATTTT
CASSVVPGSSGNTIYF
>TRBV3-1|-|medium-sized|TRBJ2-7
TGTGCCAGCAGCCAAGGGGGACCCCCCGACGAGCAGTACTTC
CASSQGGPPDEQYF
>TRBV20-1|TRBD1|many|TRBJ1-2
TGCAGTGCTAGTAAGGGACAGCCATATGGCTACACCTTC
CSASKGQPYGYTF
>TRBV24-1|TRBD1|many|TRBJ2-7
TGTGCCACCAGTTCTCGGGACAGGGGCTACGAGCAGTACTTC
CATSSRDRGYEQYF
>TRBV6-1|TRBD1|-|TRBJ1-6
TGTGCCAGCATAACCGGGACAGGGAATAATTCACCCCTCCACTTT
CASITGTGNNSPLHF
>TRBV11-2|TRBD1|many|TRBJ1-1
TGTGCCAGCAGCCCAGGGGGGAACACTGAAGCTTTCTTT
CASSPGGNTEAFF
>TRBV4-1|-|many|TRBJ2-7
TGCGCCAGCAGCCAAGATTCGGGAGCCTACGAGCAGTACTTC
CASSQDSGAYEQYF
>TRBV5-1|-|medium-sized|TRBJ1-6
TGCGCCAGCAGCTCCGGCCGACAGGCCTCACCCCTCCACTTT
CASSSGRQASPLHF
>TRBV28|TRBD2|medium-sized|TRBJ2-1
TGTGCCAGCAGTCCCGATCGGGTTAGCGGGCGCTACAATGAGCAGTTCTTC
CASSPDRVSGRYNEQFF
>TRBV12-3/TRBV12-4|-|-|TRBJ1-5
TGTGCCAGCAGTCCCGGGGCTCAGCAGCCCCCGAATTTT
CASSPGAQQPPNF
>TRBV20-1|-|many|TRBJ1-5
TGCAGTGCTAGAGATTTGGGGCCCGGATTATTTAGCAATCAGCCCCAGCATTTT
CSARDLGPGLFSNQPQHF
>TRBV4-2|TRBD1|many|TRBJ1-2
TGTGCCAGCAGCCCTCAGCGGACAGGGCATAGGGGCTACACCTTC
CASSPQRTGHRGYTF
>TRBV7-9|TRBD1|many|TRBJ2-7
TGTGCCAGCAGCCAAGGGACAGCCAACGAGCAGTACTTC
CASSQGTANEQYF
>TRBV30|TRBD1|medium-sized|TRBJ1-1
TGTGCCTGGCGGACAGGGCTTGAAGCTTTCTTT
CAWRTGLEAFF
>TRBV9|-|-|TRBJ2-1
TGTGCCAGCAGCGCCCAAGGTGACTCCTACAATGATCATTTCTTC
CASSAQGDSYNDHFF
>TRBV5-6|TRBD1|many|TRBJ1-5
TGTGCCAGCAGCTTGCGAGACAGGGGGTTTCAGCCCCAGCATTTT
CASSLRDRGFQPQHF
>TRBV25-1|-|medium-sized|TRBJ2-3
TGTGCCAGCAGTTTGGCTTCTTTGGCTAGCACAGATACGCAGTATTTT
CASSLASLASTDTQYF
>TRBV6-1|-|medium-sized|TRBJ2-1
TGTGCCAGCAGTGAATTTGAAGGCTACAATGAGCAGTTCTTC
CASSEFEGYNEQFF
>TRBV10-3|-|many|TRBJ1-2
TGTGCCATCAGTGGGCCCAGGCGTTTCGGCTACACCTTC
CAISGPRRFGYTF
>TRBV4-1|TRBD2|-|TRBJ2-1
TGCGCCGGCAGCCAAGATCCTGGGACTAGCGGGGCAGATCAGTTCTTC
CAGSQDPGTSGADQFF
>TRBV10-3|-|many|TRBJ2-1
TGTGCCATCAGTGAATTGTCTAGCAATGAGCAGTTCTTC
CAISELSSNEQFF
>TRBV4-1|TRBD1|many|TRBJ2-5
TGCGCCAGCAGCCAAGTTGGGGGACAGAAGACCCAGTACTTC
CASSQVGGQKTQYF
>TRBV20-1|TRBD2|-|TRBJ2-7
TGCAGTGCCCCGGGTGGGGCGGGAGGTTTCGAGCAGTACTTC
CSAPGGAGGFEQYF
>TRBV4-1|-|many|TRBJ2-1
TGCGCCAGCAGCCAAGTCCTCCCCGCCTTTTACAATGAGCAGTTCTTC
CASSQVLPAFYNEQFF
>TRBV11-2|-|once|TRBJ2-3
TGTGCCAGCAGTCCCCCCGGACTATCGGTATGGCCACTAGCTACGCAGTATTTT
CASSPPGLSVWPLATQYF
>TRBV9|-|many|TRBJ1-5
TGTGCCAGCAGCTTGGGTTTCAATCAGCCCCAGCATTTT
CASSLGFNQPQHF